One and the same sample provided the 8 T cell receptor beta chains below, sequenced in a study of regulatory T cells in long-lasting Graves disease. Time point: newly diagnosed GD, antithyroid drugs for less than 3 months. Researchers made the TCR library from RNA that was extracted from PBMCs. The TCR beta library used iRepertoire HTBI primers with Arm-PCR amplification of CDR3. A single record per CDR3 protein comes from TCRdb applying MiXCR to the multiplex PCR reads. The table lists 400,000 to 450,000 distinct CDR3 sequences, approximately 15% of them singletons. The data were also submitted as part of a second study, on T cells in Graves' hyperthyroidism and ophthalmopathy.

The specimen was peripheral blood mononuclear cells (PBMCs), collected at new diagnosis, from a patient treated with antithyroid drugs. These receptors all come from a woman between 25 and 40 years old with Graves disease.

The rearrangement links TRBV14 to TRBJ2-1; D possibly matches TRBD1 or TRBD2 (5 bases each). The CDR3 totals 15 residues. V lost 3 bases, J lost 4 bases, and 13 bases lay in between. The V gene's germline CDR1 is SGHDN and CDR2 FVKESK. This CDR3 is CASSQFRDLYNEQFF. For the CDR3, the DNA is TGTGCCAGCAGCCAGTTCCGGGACCTATACAATGAGCAGTTCTTC.

The CDR3 DNA is TGTGCCAGCAGTTCGGTGGGTTTCAATGAGCAGTTCTTC. Protein: CASSSVGFNEQFF. This chain links TRBV6-5 with TRBJ2-1, with unresolved D. This CDR3 is built from 13 residues. Looked up from germline, CDR1 is MNHEY and CDR2 is SVGAGI. V lost 4 bases and J 6 bases, leaving 10 bases between the germline ends.

This clonotype has a count of ten or more. The V call is TRBV29-1, the J call TRBJ2-3; no firm D call. Germline CDR1 is SQVTM and CDR2 is ANQGSEA. Deletions cut 4 bases from V and 0 bases from J, with 14 bases between. The CDR3 contains 15 residues. The CDR3 loop reads CSVVSGAPSTDTQYF. The CDR3 DNA reads as TGCAGCGTTGTGTCCGGAGCGCCTAGCACAGATACGCAGTATTTT.

There are many counts of this clonotype. The chain is built from TRBV2 and TRBJ1-2; 8 bases are shared with TRBD1. Germline CDR1 and CDR2: SNHLY and FYNNEI. With 3 bases clipped from V and 8 bases from J, the junction kept 8 bases outside the gene matches. This CDR3 is 14 amino acids long. For the CDR3, the DNA is TGTGCCAGCAGTGACCCTGGACAGGGTAGCGGCTACACCTTC. Its protein is CASSDPGQGSGYTF.

V is TRBV5-1 and J is TRBJ2-7, with a weak D call TRBD2 (6 bases). The CDR3 contains 15 residues. Per the germline V gene, CDR1 is SGHRS and CDR2 is YFSETQ. Trimming stripped 0 bases from V and 4 bases from J, with 14 bases between. CDR3 nucleotide sequence: TGCGCCAGCAGCTTGGTGGCTAGCGCCGGTTACGAGCAGTACTTC. This encodes CASSLVASAGYEQYF.

The sample holds many counts of this clonotype. This sequence joins TRBV24-1 and TRBJ2-1; possibly TRBD2 for D (6 bases). V was shortened by 0 bases and J by 9 bases, with 11 bases between the two germline ends. Germline V lookup: CDR1 KGHDR, CDR2 SFDVKD. The CDR3 loop spans 14 amino acids. The CDR3 DNA reads as TGTGCCACCAGTGATTTGACTAGCAAAGGTGAGCAGTTCTTC. Protein sequence: CATSDLTSKGEQFF.

This clonotype was detected ten times or more. The rearrangement links TRBV5-4 to TRBJ2-3, with 9 bases matching TRBD2. Germline trimming cut 0 bases from V and 8 bases from J; bases unmatched to any gene: 4. This CDR3 region has 14 residues. Germline CDR1 SGHNT, CDR2 YYREEE (reference sequence). The DNA of the CDR3 is TGTGCCAGCAGCTTGGAACTAGCGGGTCTTACGCAGTATTTT. Its protein is CASSLELAGLTQYF.

Turning to this clonotype: Just one base apart from a much larger clone, this may be a read error. This chain links TRBV25-1 with TRBJ2-1, with D unresolved. The CDR3 extends over 12 amino acids. Germline CDR1 MGHDK, CDR2 SYGVNS. Trimming stripped 4 bases from V and 7 bases from J, with 8 bases between. DNA of the CDR3: TGTGCCAGCAGTGTATCGAAGAATGAGCAGTTCTTC. It encodes CASSVSKNEQFF.